This TCR beta chain derives from a study of cytomegalovirus exposure and HLA in healthy donors (dated by TCRdb to 2016 to 2017). In terms of the full investigation: In an earlier analysis of roughly 590 of the donors, 276 Gb of sequence data and roughly 100 million unique TCR beta sequences from roughly 190 million T cells were reported. Approximately 310 gigabases of sequencing data and 80 million or so unique TCR sequences were included in an early release covering over 600 HLA-typed donors. Of the roughly 400 genotyped donors, approximately 82% fell in the genetic ancestry cluster associated with self-reported Caucasian donors. The study was designed to test whether signatures of past pathogen exposure could be identified by cataloging public T cell receptors. Using immunosequencing, the study profiled T cell repertoires from around 670 subjects and related those repertoires to cytomegalovirus serostatus. Besides the first cohort of hundreds of subjects, a separate validation cohort made up of 120 different subjects was used. To predict cytomegalovirus infection status, the study brought together high-throughput TCR immunosequencing, statistical association of individual TCRs with disease status, and machine learning. A later analysis re-analyzed previously published TCR beta repertoires from roughly 600 donors and added high-resolution HLA genotyping to study TCR occurrence patterns. The later analysis used no new phenotypic data to find candidate immune exposures, relying instead on TCR beta sequences and their occurrence across donors. In an earlier analysis of several hundred of the donors, high-throughput TCR beta sequencing was used to judge whether each TCR beta V gene segment behaved as functional or pseudogenic. Donor age, sex, ethnicity and CMV serostatus were compiled together with the repertoire data. A later genetic analysis used genome-wide SNP genotypes for about 65% of the 666 donors, treating that subset as a discovery cohort. Every repertoire in the discovery cohort had been generated on one and the same sequencing platform. HLA typing covered class I and class II loci at four-digit resolution. Typing coverage varied by locus: roughly 629-630 donors for A, B, C, DRB1 and DQB1; roughly 520 for DQA1; 600 to 610 for DPA1; roughly 450 for DPB1. About five DR-DQ haplotypes were treated as single units for association and clustering because of strong linkage in the cohort. Among some 400 genotyped donors of the cohort, an average of approximately 240,000 unique TCR beta nucleotide sequences was sequenced per donor, of which 15% to 20% were non-productive.

For CDR1 and CDR2, the germline V gene (reference sequence) lists LNHDA and SQIVND. After removal of 7 bases from V and 1 base from J, the junction retains 10 bases not matched to a gene. From its cysteine to its phenylalanine, the CDR3 spans 16 amino acids. Only CDR3 DNA remains: 48 bases, in frame from the first base. Notes on this clone: What this receptor recognizes is not known. There are no base qualities to consult, and no much larger clone falls within one base.

The library relied on the immunoSEQ multiplex PCR assay. For the multiplex PCR, a mixture combining 60 forward primers for TCR Vbeta segments and 13 reverse primers for TCR Jbeta segments was used. A multiplex PCR assay on genomic DNA amplified the CDR3 region of rearranged TCR beta genes. On the Illumina HiSeq System, the amplified TCR beta libraries were sequenced as 87-base-pair reads. On the authors' methods: In a later analysis, tens of millions of unique TCR beta chains were counted across the 666 repertoires, and approximately 11 million of these chains were shared by at least two donors. Raw reads were error-corrected and collapsed into unique sequences with a nearest-neighbor algorithm that merged closely related sequences to remove PCR and sequencing errors. To assign V, D and J gene segments, CDR3 sequences were aligned to IMGT reference sequences. Each retained sequence needed at least a six-nucleotide match to both a V gene segment and a J gene segment. A rearrangement counted as productive if the CDR3 had no stop codons and remained in frame with V and J, and every other rearrangement counted as non-productive. Following IMGT convention, CDR3 was defined as the stretch from the second conserved V-encoded cysteine up to the conserved J-encoded phenylalanine. The earlier analysis of 587 of the donors excluded sequences that lacked an unambiguous match to a single V gene segment. In an earlier analysis of 587 of the donors, a V segment was called functional when productive rearrangements were above 56.7%, and segregating when the standard deviation between donors exceeded 5%. A statistical classification framework was developed to diagnose cytomegalovirus status using the catalog of TCR beta chain sequences. In a later analysis, TCR nucleotide sequences were compared against IMGT/GENE-DB human TR gene sequences so that V and J genes could be assigned. A later analysis assigned CDR3 sequences and most-parsimonious VDJ recombination scenarios with the TCRdist pipeline. In a later analysis, each TCR beta chain was defined by its CDR3 amino acid sequence together with its V-gene family, and reads lacking a unique V-gene family were excluded. In a later analysis, 450 to 600 highly shared, low-generation-probability nucleotide sequences were removed to address suspected cross-contamination and a sequencing artifact. In a later analysis, a clonal expansion index for each public chain was calculated from normalized within-repertoire ranks of inferred template counts. Generation probabilities in a later analysis came from a VDJ recombination model fitted to out-of-frame rearrangements, and those results were checked against IGoR. A later analysis scored TCR-TCR, TCR-HLA and TCR-CMV co-occurrence with hypergeometric tests, applying a repertoire-size bias correction to TCR pairs. In a later analysis, false discovery rates were estimated by permuting HLA or CMV assignments 20 times. In a later analysis, co-occurring TCRs were grouped using DBSCAN, with TCRdist sequence similarity added in when clustering inside HLA-allele-positive subsets. For co-occurrence clustering, repertoires with fewer than 30,000 or more than 120,000 public chains were excluded, along with a handful of repertoires with anomalous nucleotide sharing. TCRdb limited this immuneACCESS table to in-frame rearrangements with V and J called. A share of clones is missing; checked studies link under half to unresolved V genes, and the rest is unexplained. V, J and clone size are those of that table, while D and trimming were read from the DNA. In this sample the table shows some 150,000 clones, almost 85% of which occur a single time. The ten largest make up roughly 3.2% of the sample.

The cohort comprised fewer than 700 healthy bone marrow donors. All cohort members were sampled while nominally healthy, although unrecorded immune exposures were likely present. The donor was CMV seropositive and belonged to the group of 250 to 300 seropositive cohort members. Each donor provided a peripheral blood sample, and peripheral blood mononuclear cells were used for TCR beta sequencing. Genomic DNA was extracted from the blood cell samples with the Qiagen DNeasy Blood Extraction Kit. On the study overall, not on this receptor specifically: Because counts were too low, around 17 rarely observed V segments, including chromosome 9 orphons, were left out of the earlier analysis of 500 to 750 of the donors. It was suggested by the authors that the approach could potentially be generalized to other disease states and immunological phenotypes. Because some donors lacked HLA typing at each locus, the association tests relied only on the typed subset. The 87-base-pair reads could not distinguish some IMGT-functional V segments, including TRBV6-2 and TRBV6-3, so those segments were excluded. Correlated functional status among segregating V segments might reflect linkage disequilibrium, but an unknown experimental factor could not be ruled out. Only TCR beta chains were sequenced in this cohort, and the absence of alpha or paired-chain data limited detectable features. In vitro tests confirmed that a few of the cytomegalovirus-associated TCR beta chains recognize cytomegalovirus antigens. In a later analysis, some 17,000 TCR beta sequences were associated with specific HLA alleles at a false discovery rate of 0.05. A further reported finding was that TCR beta sequences accurately predicted the HLA-A and HLA-B alleles for most subjects in the first cohort. A group of highly shared sequence variants was considered likely to be a technical artifact of the sequencing pipeline. CMV serostatus was the only immune exposure information available for the cohort. In a later analysis, the rate of TCR association differed among HLA loci, with DRB1 alleles having the most associated TCRs and HLA-C alleles having the fewest. In an earlier analysis of approximately 590 of the donors, most TCR beta V segments were observed in productive rearrangements about 87% or about 30% of the time, broadly matching IMGT annotations. A total of fewer than 200 TCR beta chains were listed by the study as associated with cytomegalovirus. Assigning TCR associations to individual alleles was difficult when HLA alleles, especially DR and DQ, strongly co-occurred. Several of the top co-occurrence clusters appeared to be linked to parvovirus B19, influenza, CMV and Epstein-Barr virus, according to a later analysis. A later genetic analysis associated a missense DCLRE1C variant with V-gene and J-gene trimming of TCR beta chains, and an independent cohort replicated the association. Most CMV-associated TCR beta chains appeared to be HLA-restricted in a later analysis, and the HLA associations seemed to be driven largely by CMV exposure. Most TCR sequences were seen in very few donors, while some public TCRs were found in many individuals. Roughly uniform sequencing depth across donors was assumed in presence/absence analyses, although this assumption may not hold. Compared with the roughly 720-donor mean, donors in an Asian-associated ancestry cluster had fewer N-insertions in productive TCRs, according to a later genetic analysis. The classifier was reported to diagnose cytomegalovirus status with high specificity and sensitivity in both the original cohort and the validation cohort. A later analysis found that HLA-associated TCR beta chains were more clonally expanded and had lower generation probabilities than equally common non-associated chains.

The material sequenced was PBMCs. The chain is encoded by TRBV19 joined to TRBJ1-2, and TRBD1 aligns with 9 junction nucleotides. The clonotype comes from a man between 18 and 35 years old in good health and CMV-seropositive. The CDR3 amino acid sequence is: CASTDLGTGINYGYTF. DNA sequence: TGTGCCAGTACCGATTTGGGGACAGGGATTAACTATGGCTACACCTTC.